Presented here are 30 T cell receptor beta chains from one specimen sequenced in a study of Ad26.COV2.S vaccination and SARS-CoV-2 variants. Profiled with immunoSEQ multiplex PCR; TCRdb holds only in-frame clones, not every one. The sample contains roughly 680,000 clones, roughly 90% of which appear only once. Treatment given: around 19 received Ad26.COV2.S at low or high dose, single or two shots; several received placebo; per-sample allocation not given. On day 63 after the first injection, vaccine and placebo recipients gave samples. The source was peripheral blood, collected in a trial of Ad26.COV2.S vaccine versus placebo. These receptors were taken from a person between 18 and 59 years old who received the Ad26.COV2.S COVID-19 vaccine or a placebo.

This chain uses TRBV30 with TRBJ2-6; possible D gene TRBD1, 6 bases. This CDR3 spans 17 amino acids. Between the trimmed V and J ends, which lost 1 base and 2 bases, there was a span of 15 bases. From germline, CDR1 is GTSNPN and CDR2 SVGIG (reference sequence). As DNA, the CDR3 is TGTGCCTGGAGTGACAGGGTAGGAACGGCTGGGGCCAACGTCCTGACTTTC. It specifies CAWSDRVGTAGANVLTF.

Here the CDR3 DNA reads TGTGCCAGCAGCTCGGACTACAGGGGGCCGTATGGCTACACCTTC. The encoded protein is CASSSDYRGPYGYTF. The chain links TRBV3-1 (or the pseudogene TRBV3-2) to TRBJ1-2, with 9 bases lining up with TRBD1. V lost 5 bases and J lost 5; bases outside the gene matches: 9. Germline V gives CDR1 LGHDT, CDR2 YNNKEL (reference sequence). This CDR3 comprises 15 residues.

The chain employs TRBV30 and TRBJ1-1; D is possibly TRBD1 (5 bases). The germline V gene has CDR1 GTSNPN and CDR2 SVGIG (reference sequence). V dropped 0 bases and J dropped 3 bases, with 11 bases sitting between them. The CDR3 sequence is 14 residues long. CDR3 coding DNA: TGTGCCTGGAGTGTACTTGACAGATACACTGAAGCTTTCTTT. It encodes CAWSVLDRYTEAFF.

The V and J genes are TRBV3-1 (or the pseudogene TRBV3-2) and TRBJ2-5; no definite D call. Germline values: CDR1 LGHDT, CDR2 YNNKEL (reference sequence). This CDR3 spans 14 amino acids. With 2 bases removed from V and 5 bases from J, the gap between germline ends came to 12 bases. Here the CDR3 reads CASSQNRGRETQYF. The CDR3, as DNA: TGTGCCAGCAGCCAAAATCGTGGGCGGGAGACCCAGTACTTC.

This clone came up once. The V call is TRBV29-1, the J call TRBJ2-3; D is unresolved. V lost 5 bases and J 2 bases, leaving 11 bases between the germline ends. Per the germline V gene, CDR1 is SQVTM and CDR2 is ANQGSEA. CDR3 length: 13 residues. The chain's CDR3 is CSVPRPPTDTQYF. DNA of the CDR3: TGCAGCGTTCCGAGACCACCCACAGATACGCAGTATTTT.

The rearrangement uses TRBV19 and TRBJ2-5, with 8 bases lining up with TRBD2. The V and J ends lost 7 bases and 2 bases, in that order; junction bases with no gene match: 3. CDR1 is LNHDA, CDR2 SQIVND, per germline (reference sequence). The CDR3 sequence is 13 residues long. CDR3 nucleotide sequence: TGTGCCAGTACTGCGGGAGGACAAGAGACCCAGTACTTC. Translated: CASTAGGQETQYF.

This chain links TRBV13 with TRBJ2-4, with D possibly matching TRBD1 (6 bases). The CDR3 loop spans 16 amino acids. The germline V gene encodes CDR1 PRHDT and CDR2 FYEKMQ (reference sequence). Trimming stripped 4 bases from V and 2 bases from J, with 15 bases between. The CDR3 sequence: CASSSRTEGTKNIQYF. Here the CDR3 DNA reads TGTGCCAGCAGCTCTCGGACAGAGGGGACCAAAAACATTCAGTACTTC.

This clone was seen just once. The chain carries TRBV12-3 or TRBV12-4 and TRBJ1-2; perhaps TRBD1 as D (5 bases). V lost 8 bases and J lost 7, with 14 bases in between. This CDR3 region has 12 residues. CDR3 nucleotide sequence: TGTGCCAGCGGAACTGGGGCCGGTGGCTACACCTTC. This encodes CASGTGAGGYTF.

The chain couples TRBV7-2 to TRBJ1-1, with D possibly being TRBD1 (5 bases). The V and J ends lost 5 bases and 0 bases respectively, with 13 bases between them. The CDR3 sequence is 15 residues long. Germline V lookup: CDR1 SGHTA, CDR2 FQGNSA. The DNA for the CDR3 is TGTGCCAGCAGCCCCCACCCGACAGTGAACACTGAAGCTTTCTTT. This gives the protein CASSPHPTVNTEAFF.

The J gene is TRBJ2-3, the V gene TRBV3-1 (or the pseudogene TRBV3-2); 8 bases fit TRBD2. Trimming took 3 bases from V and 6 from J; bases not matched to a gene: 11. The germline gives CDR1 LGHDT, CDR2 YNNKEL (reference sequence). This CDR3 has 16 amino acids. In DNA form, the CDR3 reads TGTGCCAGCAGCCATGGACTAGCAAGGGGGGGGGATACGCAGTATTTT. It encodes CASSHGLARGGDTQYF.

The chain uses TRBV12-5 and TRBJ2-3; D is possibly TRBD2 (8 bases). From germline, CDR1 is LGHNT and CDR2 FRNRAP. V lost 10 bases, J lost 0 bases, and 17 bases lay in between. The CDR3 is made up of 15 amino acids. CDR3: CATQGGTRSTDTQYF. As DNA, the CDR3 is TGTGCTACCCAGGGGGGGACTAGGAGCACAGATACGCAGTATTTT.

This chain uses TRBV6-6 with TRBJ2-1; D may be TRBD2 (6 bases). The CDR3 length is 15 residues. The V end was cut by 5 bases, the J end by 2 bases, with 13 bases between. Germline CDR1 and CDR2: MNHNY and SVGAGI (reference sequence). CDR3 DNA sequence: TGTGCCAGCAGTCCCAGACTAGAGCCCTACAATGAGCAGTTCTTC. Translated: CASSPRLEPYNEQFF.

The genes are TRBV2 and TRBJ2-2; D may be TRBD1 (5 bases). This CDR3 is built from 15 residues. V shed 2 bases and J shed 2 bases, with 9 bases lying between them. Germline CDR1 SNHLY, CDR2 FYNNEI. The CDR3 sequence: CASSERQGNTGELFF. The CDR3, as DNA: TGTGCCAGCAGTGAAAGGCAGGGAAACACCGGGGAGCTGTTTTTT.

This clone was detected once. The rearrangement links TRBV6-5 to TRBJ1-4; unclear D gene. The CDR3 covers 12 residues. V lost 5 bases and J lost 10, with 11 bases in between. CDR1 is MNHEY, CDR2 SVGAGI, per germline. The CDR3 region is CASSMSSGKLFF. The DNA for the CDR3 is TGTGCCAGCAGTATGAGTTCTGGAAAACTGTTTTTT.

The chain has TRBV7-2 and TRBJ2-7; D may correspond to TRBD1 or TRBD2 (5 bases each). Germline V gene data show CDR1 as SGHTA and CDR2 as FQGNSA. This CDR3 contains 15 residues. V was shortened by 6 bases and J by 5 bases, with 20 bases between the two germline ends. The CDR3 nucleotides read TGTGCCAGCAGTTTCGCCGGGACCGTGGGCGACGAGCAGTACTTC. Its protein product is CASSFAGTVGDEQYF.

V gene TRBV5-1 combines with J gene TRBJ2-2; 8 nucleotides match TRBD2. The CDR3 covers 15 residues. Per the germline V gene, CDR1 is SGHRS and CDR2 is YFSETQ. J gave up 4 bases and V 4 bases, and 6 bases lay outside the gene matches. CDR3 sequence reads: CASSPSGRGTGELFF. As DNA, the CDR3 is TGCGCCAGCAGCCCGAGCGGGAGAGGCACCGGGGAGCTGTTTTTT. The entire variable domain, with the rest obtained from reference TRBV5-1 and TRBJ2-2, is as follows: KAGVTQTPRYLIKTRGQQVTLSCSPISGHRSVSWYQQTPGQGLQFLFEYFSETQRNKGNFPGRFSGRQFSNSRSEMNVSTLELGDSALYLCASSPSGRGTGELFFGEGSRLTVL.

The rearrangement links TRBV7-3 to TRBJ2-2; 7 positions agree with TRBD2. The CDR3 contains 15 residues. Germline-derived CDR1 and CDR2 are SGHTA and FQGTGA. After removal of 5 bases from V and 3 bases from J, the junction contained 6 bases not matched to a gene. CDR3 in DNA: TGTGCCAGCAGCCCGCCGGGAGGAGACACCGGGGAGCTGTTTTTT. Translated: CASSPPGGDTGELFF.

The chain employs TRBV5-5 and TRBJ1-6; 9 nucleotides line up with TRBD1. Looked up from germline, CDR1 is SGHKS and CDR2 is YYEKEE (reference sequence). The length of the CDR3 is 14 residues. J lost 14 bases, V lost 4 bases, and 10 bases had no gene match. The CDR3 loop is CASSRDRGFGALHF. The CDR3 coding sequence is TGTGCCAGCAGCCGTGACAGGGGGTTCGGGGCCCTCCACTTT.

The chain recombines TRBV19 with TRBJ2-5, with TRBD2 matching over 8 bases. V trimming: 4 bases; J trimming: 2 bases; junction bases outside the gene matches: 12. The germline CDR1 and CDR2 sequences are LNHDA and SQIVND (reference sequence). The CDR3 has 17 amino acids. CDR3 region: CASSRGLGRTIQETQYF. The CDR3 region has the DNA TGTGCCAGTAGTAGGGGACTAGGGAGAACTATACAAGAGACCCAGTACTTC.

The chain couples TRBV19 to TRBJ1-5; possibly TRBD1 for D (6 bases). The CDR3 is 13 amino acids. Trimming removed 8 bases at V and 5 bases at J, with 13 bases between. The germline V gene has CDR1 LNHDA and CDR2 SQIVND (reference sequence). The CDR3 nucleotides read TGTGCCAGTGCGGAGGGGGGGTATCAGCCCCAGCATTTT. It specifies CASAEGGYQPQHF.

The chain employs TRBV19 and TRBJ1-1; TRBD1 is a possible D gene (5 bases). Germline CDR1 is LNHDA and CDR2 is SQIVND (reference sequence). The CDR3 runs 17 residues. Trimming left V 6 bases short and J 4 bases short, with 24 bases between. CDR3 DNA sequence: TGTGCCAGTAGAGCCTCTACAGCGGTTCAGGGCGGCACTGAAGCTTTCTTT. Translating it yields CASRASTAVQGGTEAFF.

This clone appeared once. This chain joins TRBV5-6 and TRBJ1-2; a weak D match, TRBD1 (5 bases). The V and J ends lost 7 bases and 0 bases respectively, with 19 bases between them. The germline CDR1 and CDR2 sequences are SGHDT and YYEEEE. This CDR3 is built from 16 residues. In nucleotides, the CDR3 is TGTGCCAGCGGACCCAAATGGGGCCTAGCTAACTATGGCTACACCTTC. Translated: CASGPKWGLANYGYTF. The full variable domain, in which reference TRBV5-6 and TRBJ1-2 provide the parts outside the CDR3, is DAGVTQSPTHLIKTRGQQVTLRCSPKSGHDTVSWYQQALGQGPQFIFQYYEEEERQRGNFPDRFSGHQFPNYSSELNVNALLLGDSALYLCASGPKWGLANYGYTFGSGTRLTVV.

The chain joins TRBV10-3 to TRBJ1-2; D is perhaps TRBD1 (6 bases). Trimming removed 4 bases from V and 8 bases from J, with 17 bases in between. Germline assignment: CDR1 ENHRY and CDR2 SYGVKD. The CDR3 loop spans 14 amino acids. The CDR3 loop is CAISASPGADGYTF. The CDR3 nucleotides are TGTGCCATCAGTGCGAGCCCAGGGGCTGACGGCTACACCTTC.

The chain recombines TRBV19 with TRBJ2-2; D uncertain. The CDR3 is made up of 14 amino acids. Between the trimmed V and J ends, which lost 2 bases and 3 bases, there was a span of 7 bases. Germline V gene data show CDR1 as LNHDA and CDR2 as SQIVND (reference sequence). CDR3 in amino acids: CASSISRDTGELFF. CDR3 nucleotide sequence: TGTGCCAGTAGTATAAGTAGGGACACCGGGGAGCTGTTTTTT.

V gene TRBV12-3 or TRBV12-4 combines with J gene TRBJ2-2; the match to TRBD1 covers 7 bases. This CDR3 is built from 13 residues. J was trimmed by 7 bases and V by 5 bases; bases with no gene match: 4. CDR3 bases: TGTGCCAGCAGTCGACAGGGTTACGGGGAGCTGTTTTTT. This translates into CASSRQGYGELFF.

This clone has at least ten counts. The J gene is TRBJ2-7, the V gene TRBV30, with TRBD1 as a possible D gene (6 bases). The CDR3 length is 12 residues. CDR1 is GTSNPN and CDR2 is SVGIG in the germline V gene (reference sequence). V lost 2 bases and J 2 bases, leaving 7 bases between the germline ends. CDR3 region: CAWSYRAYEQYF. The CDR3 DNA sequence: TGTGCCTGGAGTTACAGGGCCTACGAGCAGTACTTC.

The CDR3 DNA follows: TGTGCCAGCAGTGAAGCGGATATAGCGGGAGTGGTTCTTCGCTCCTACAATGAGCAGTTCTTC. It is translated as CASSEADIAGVVLRSYNEQFF. The chain is built from TRBV6-1 and TRBJ2-1; 9 bases match TRBD2. After removal of 0 bases from V and 0 bases from J, the junction contained 15 bases not matched to a gene. Germline loops: CDR1 MNHNS, CDR2 SASEGT. The CDR3 extends over 21 amino acids.

CDR3 in amino acids: CASSQGRSGGAGTDTQYF. CDR3 in DNA: TGCGCCAGCAGCCAGGGGAGGAGCGGGGGGGCAGGCACAGATACGCAGTATTTT. The chain recombines TRBV4-3 with TRBJ2-3; 10 nucleotides match TRBD2. The V gene end was trimmed by 3 bases and the J gene end by 1 base; junction bases not matched to a gene: 10. The germline CDR1 and CDR2 sequences are LGHNA and YSLEER. The CDR3 covers 18 residues.

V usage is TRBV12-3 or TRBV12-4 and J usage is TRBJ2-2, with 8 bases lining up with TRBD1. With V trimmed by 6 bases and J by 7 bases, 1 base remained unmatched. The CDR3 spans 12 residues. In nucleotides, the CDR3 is TGTGCCAGCAGACAGGGGGTCGGGGAGCTGTTTTTT. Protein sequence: CASRQGVGELFF.

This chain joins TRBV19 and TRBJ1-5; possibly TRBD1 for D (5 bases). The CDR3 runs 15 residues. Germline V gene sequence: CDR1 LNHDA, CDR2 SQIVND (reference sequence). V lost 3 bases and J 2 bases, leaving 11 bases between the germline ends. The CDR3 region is CASSIGGIGNQPQHF. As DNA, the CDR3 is TGTGCCAGTAGTATTGGGGGGATAGGCAATCAGCCCCAGCATTTT. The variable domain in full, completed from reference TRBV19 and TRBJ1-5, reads DGGITQSPKYLFRKEGQNVTLSCEQNLNHDAMYWYRQDPGQGLRLIYYSQIVNDFQKGDIAEGYSVSREKKESFPLTVTSAQKNPTAFYLCASSIGGIGNQPQHFGDGTRLSIL.